The 28 T cell receptor beta chains reported below all come from one sample, sequenced in a study of Ad26.COV2.S vaccination and SARS-CoV-2 variants. Using immunoSEQ multiplex PCR, the repertoire was profiled, and TCRdb retains in-frame clones only, with some absent. In the table there are some 340,000 clones, 85% of which are singletons. Treatment specified: approximately 18 received Ad26.COV2.S at low or high dose, single or two shots; several received placebo; per-sample allocation not given. Vaccine and placebo recipients were sampled on day 63 after the first injection. The sample was peripheral blood, taken in a trial of Ad26.COV2.S vaccine versus placebo. The receptors stem from a person between 18 and 65 years old who received the Ad26.COV2.S COVID-19 vaccine or a placebo.

The chain recombines TRBV3-1 (or the pseudogene TRBV3-2) with TRBJ1-6; unclear D gene. With 1 base removed from V and 7 bases from J, the gap between germline ends came to 8 bases. This CDR3 is built from 14 residues. Germline V gene lookup returns CDR1 LGHDT and CDR2 YNNKEL (reference sequence). The CDR3 DNA sequence: TGTGCCAGCAGCCAAGGACAAGAAAATTCACCCCTCCACTTT. Protein sequence: CASSQGQENSPLHF.

V gene TRBV12-5 combines with J gene TRBJ2-1; 10 nucleotides line up with TRBD2. V gave up 7 bases and J gave up 4 bases; unmatched junction bases: 4. The CDR3 extends over 14 amino acids. Germline loops: CDR1 LGHNT, CDR2 FRNRAP. CDR3 nucleotide sequence: TGTGCTAGTGCCGGACTAGCGGAATACAATGAGCAGTTCTTC. Translating gives CASAGLAEYNEQFF.

The CDR3 loop is CASSYEGAEYYEQYF. The CDR3 bases are TGTGCCAGCAGTTATGAGGGCGCAGAATACTACGAGCAGTACTTC. The rearrangement joins TRBV6-6 to TRBJ2-7; possible D gene TRBD2, 5 bases. The V end lost 3 bases, the J end lost 3 bases, and 15 bases lay between the germline ends. The germline V gene encodes CDR1 MNHNY and CDR2 SVGAGI (reference sequence). The CDR3 has 15 residues.

This clone has a handful of counts. The rearrangement joins TRBV6-1 to TRBJ1-2; weak D call: TRBD1 (6 bases). The CDR3 has 14 amino acids. Germline V CDR1 and CDR2: MNHNS, SASEGT. The V and J ends lost 0 bases and 8 bases respectively, with 13 bases between them. For the CDR3, the DNA is TGTGCCAGCAGTGAAGCTCAGGGGATCTACGGCTACACCTTC. This translates into CASSEAQGIYGYTF.

CDR3 coding DNA: TGTGCCAGCTCACTAGACAGGCAACAACCCCTCCACTTT. This encodes CASSLDRQQPLHF. The J gene is TRBJ1-6, the V gene TRBV18, with a weak D call TRBD1 (6 bases). The CDR3 consists of 13 residues. The germline V gene has CDR1 KGHSH and CDR2 LQKENI. Trimming took 4 bases from V and 12 from J, leaving 13 bases between them.

The CDR3 reads CASSEVAGGTGELFF. The CDR3 bases are TGTGCCAGCAGTGAAGTAGCGGGGGGGACCGGGGAGCTGTTTTTT. This chain joins TRBV6-1 and TRBJ2-2; 11 nucleotides agree with TRBD2. The germline V gene has CDR1 MNHNS and CDR2 SASEGT. J was trimmed by 5 bases and V by 1 base; bases with no gene match: 0. The CDR3 loop spans 15 amino acids.

The J gene is TRBJ2-3, the V gene TRBV7-2; 14 bases are a match to TRBD2. Per the germline V gene, CDR1 is SGHTA and CDR2 is FQGNSA. V shed 4 bases, J shed 6 bases, and the junction held 12 bases outside the gene matches. This CDR3 comprises 18 residues. The DNA of the CDR3 is TGTGCCAGCAGCTCCCCCCCGGGACTAGCGGGGGCGCGGGATACGCAGTATTTT. Amino acid sequence: CASSSPPGLAGARDTQYF.

The rearrangement links TRBV29-1 to TRBJ2-7, with a weak D call TRBD1 (5 bases). The CDR3 totals 13 residues. Trimming cost V 8 bases and J 0 bases, with 14 bases left between them. Germline V gene sequence: CDR1 SQVTM, CDR2 ANQGSEA. CDR3 in amino acids: CSIAQDPSYEQYF. The CDR3 DNA sequence: TGCAGCATTGCACAGGACCCCTCCTACGAGCAGTACTTC.

The chain is built from TRBV5-1 and TRBJ1-1; D is possibly TRBD1 (6 bases). The CDR3 sequence is 15 residues long. Trimming cost V 4 bases and J 1 base, with 14 bases left between them. CDR1 SGHRS and CDR2 YFSETQ come from the germline V gene. The DNA for the CDR3 is TGCGCCAGCAGCGGAGGGACATTCGGGAACACTGAAGCTTTCTTT. Amino acid sequence: CASSGGTFGNTEAFF.

The chain links TRBV19 to TRBJ1-5; perhaps TRBD1 as D (5 bases). Germline V CDR1 and CDR2: LNHDA, SQIVND (reference sequence). The CDR3 sequence is 17 residues long. V shed 5 bases and J shed 1 base, with 18 bases lying between them. The DNA for the CDR3 is TGTGCCAGTAGTGCCCCTGGGGGGATGGGGAGCAATCAGCCCCAGCATTTT. It yields the protein CASSAPGGMGSNQPQHF.

This clone has just a few counts. The V gene is TRBV7-9, the J gene TRBJ2-2; the D gene is possibly TRBD2 (5 bases). V gave up 5 bases and J gave up 5 bases, with 12 bases separating them. Germline V lookup: CDR1 SEHNR, CDR2 FQNEAQ (reference sequence). The CDR3 extends over 14 amino acids. The CDR3 sequence: CASSPGRGTGELFF. The CDR3 nucleotides read TGTGCCAGCAGCCCCGGTCGGGGAACCGGGGAGCTGTTTTTT.

V and J are TRBV28 and TRBJ1-5; 7 positions agree with TRBD1. Germline V CDR1 and CDR2: MDHEN, SYDVKM. The trim removed 4 bases at V and 5 bases at J, leaving 2 bases unmatched. CDR3 length: 13 amino acids. CDR3 sequence reads: CASSYRGYQPQHF. The CDR3 nucleotides read TGTGCCAGCAGTTACAGGGGCTATCAGCCCCAGCATTTT.

This sequence joins TRBV5-1 and TRBJ2-1; TRBD1 matches at 7 bases. CDR3 size: 16 residues. Germline CDR1 SGHRS, CDR2 YFSETQ. J gave up 9 bases and V 4 bases, and 16 bases lay outside the gene matches. CDR3 in DNA: TGCGCCAGCAGCGGGGCCGGGACAGTGGACCTGGGTGAGCAGTTCTTC. Translating it yields CASSGAGTVDLGEQFF. Full variable domain (missing parts from reference TRBV5-1 and TRBJ2-1): KAGVTQTPRYLIKTRGQQVTLSCSPISGHRSVSWYQQTPGQGLQFLFEYFSETQRNKGNFPGRFSGRQFSNSRSEMNVSTLELGDSALYLCASSGAGTVDLGEQFFGPGTRLTVL.

The chain couples TRBV4-2 to TRBJ1-1, with D possibly TRBD1 on 6 matching bases. From germline, CDR1 is LGHNA and CDR2 YNFKEQ. Deletions cut 0 bases from V and 0 bases from J, with 8 bases between. There are 15 residues in the CDR3. The CDR3 protein is CASSQETGLNTEAFF. CDR3 in DNA: TGTGCCAGCAGCCAAGAAACAGGGTTGAACACTGAAGCTTTCTTT.

The rearrangement links TRBV3-1 (or the pseudogene TRBV3-2) to TRBJ2-5; 10 bases agree with TRBD1. The CDR3 loop spans 14 amino acids. Unmatched junction bases numbered 5, after V lost 6 bases and J lost 4 bases. Germline V gene lookup returns CDR1 LGHDT and CDR2 YNNKEL (reference sequence). The CDR3 DNA reads TGTGCCAGCAGGCCGAGGGACAGGGGAGAGACCCAGTACTTC. Translated: CASRPRDRGETQYF.

The V and J genes are TRBV29-1 and TRBJ2-7; TRBD2 is a possible D gene (5 bases). In germline, CDR1 is SQVTM, CDR2 ANQGSEA. The CDR3 has 12 amino acids. Trimming pared 3 bases from V and 2 bases from J, leaving 8 bases between. CDR3 protein: CSVDLGAYEQYF. The CDR3 region has the DNA TGCAGCGTTGACCTGGGAGCCTACGAGCAGTACTTC.

The gene calls are TRBV11-2 and TRBJ2-7; perhaps TRBD1 as D (5 bases). This CDR3 is built from 15 residues. Trimming took off 4 bases at V and 1 base at J, with 14 bases between the two ends. Germline assignment: CDR1 SGHAT and CDR2 FQNNGV. Here the CDR3 reads CASSSWVDSSYEQYF. In DNA form, the CDR3 reads TGTGCCAGCAGCTCATGGGTCGACAGTTCCTACGAGCAGTACTTC.

This clone was counted once. This chain joins TRBV2 and TRBJ1-1; 7 nucleotides match TRBD1. Unmatched junction bases numbered 6, after V lost 4 bases and J lost 1 base. The CDR3 is 15 residues long. The V gene's germline CDR1 is SNHLY and CDR2 FYNNEI. The CDR3 sequence is CASSAPGQSNTEAFF. For the CDR3, the DNA is TGTGCCAGCAGTGCTCCGGGACAGTCGAACACTGAAGCTTTCTTT.

V and J are TRBV7-9 and TRBJ2-7; D might be TRBD2 (5 bases). V lost 5 bases and J 0 bases, leaving 14 bases between the germline ends. CDR1 and CDR2 (germline): SEHNR, FQNEAQ (reference sequence). CDR3 length: 15 amino acids. In DNA, the CDR3 is TGTGCCAGCAGCCCCGGACGGGGAACCTCCTACGAGCAGTACTTC. As protein: CASSPGRGTSYEQYF.

CDR3 DNA: TGTGCCATCAGTGAGTCCCTGACAGGGATGAATGAGCAGTTCTTC. Translated, it gives CAISESLTGMNEQFF. This chain connects TRBV10-3 to TRBJ2-1, with 7 positions matching TRBD1. This CDR3 has 15 amino acids. With V trimmed by 0 bases and J by 7 bases, 6 bases remained unmatched. CDR1 ENHRY and CDR2 SYGVKD come from the germline V gene.

The CDR3 region has the DNA TGTGCCAGCAGAGCAGGGACCTACGAGCAGTACTTC. It yields the protein CASRAGTYEQYF. This chain uses TRBV12-3 or TRBV12-4 with TRBJ2-7, with D perhaps matching TRBD1 (5 bases). Trimming removed 6 bases from V and 2 bases from J, with 8 bases in between. CDR3 length: 12 amino acids.

V is TRBV2 and J is TRBJ2-2, with no clear D. Trimming pared 3 bases from V and 7 bases from J, leaving 9 bases between. This CDR3 contains 13 residues. Germline V lookup: CDR1 SNHLY, CDR2 FYNNEI. The CDR3 bases are TGTGCCAGCAGTGAGCGTCAGGACGGGGAGCTGTTTTTT. Protein: CASSERQDGELFF. Complete variable domain (other parts from reference TRBV2 and TRBJ2-2): EPEVTQTPSHQVTQMGQEVILRCVPISNHLYFYWYRQILGQKVEFLVSFYNNEISEKSEIFDDQFSVERPDGSNFTLKIRSTKLEDSAMYFCASSERQDGELFFGEGSRLTVL.

The chain recombines TRBV2 with TRBJ2-7; 12 nucleotides align to TRBD2. Trimming took 3 bases from V and 3 from J; bases not matched to a gene: 6. The germline V gene has CDR1 SNHLY and CDR2 FYNNEI. This CDR3 is built from 16 residues. This CDR3 is CASSEGASGGVYEQYF. The CDR3 DNA sequence: TGTGCCAGCAGTGAGGGAGCTAGCGGGGGGGTCTACGAGCAGTACTTC.

J is TRBJ1-5 and V is TRBV28; tentatively, D is TRBD1 (5 bases). The CDR3 runs to 14 residues. The germline CDR1 and CDR2 sequences are MDHEN and SYDVKM. The V end was cut by 3 bases, the J end by 6 bases, with 12 bases between. CDR3 in amino acids: CASSLGGGGQPQHF. The DNA for the CDR3 is TGTGCCAGCAGTTTGGGGGGTGGGGGTCAGCCCCAGCATTTT.

This chain joins TRBV5-4 and TRBJ1-2, with a tentative D call TRBD1 (5 bases). The CDR3 is 15 residues long. CDR1 and CDR2 (germline): SGHNT, YYREEE (reference sequence). V lost 2 bases and J 1 base, leaving 12 bases between the germline ends. This CDR3 reads CASSFGQGYNYGYTF. The CDR3 bases are TGTGCCAGCAGCTTCGGTCAGGGATATAACTATGGCTACACCTTC. The full variable domain, completed using reference TRBV5-4 and TRBJ1-2, is ETGVTQSPTHLIKTRGQQVTLRCSSQSGHNTVSWYQQALGQGPQFIFQYYREEENGRGNFPPRFSGLQFPNYSSELNVNALELDDSALYLCASSFGQGYNYGYTFGSGTRLTVV.

The J gene is TRBJ2-2, the V gene TRBV28, with 8 positions matching TRBD1. V shed 7 bases and J 6 bases; nucleotides not matched to a gene: 13. Per germline, CDR1 MDHEN and CDR2 SYDVKM. The CDR3 contains 16 residues. The CDR3 reads CASTPPIGRGPGELFF. CDR3 DNA: TGTGCCAGCACCCCCCCCATTGGCAGGGGGCCCGGGGAGCTGTTTTTT.

This rearrangement joins TRBV15 to TRBJ2-7; 7 bases match TRBD1. The junction had 2 bases not matched to a gene; V was cut back by 4 bases and J by 2 bases. Per the germline V gene, CDR1 is LNHNV and CDR2 is YYDKDF (reference sequence). CDR3 length: 13 amino acids. The chain's CDR3 is CATSKDRPYEQYF. DNA for the CDR3: TGTGCCACCAGCAAGGACAGGCCCTACGAGCAGTACTTC.

In DNA form, the CDR3 reads TGTGCCAGCAGTTCCCCCGGGCGGCAGGTTTATGGCTACACCTTC. Translation: CASSSPGRQVYGYTF. The chain couples TRBV6-5 to TRBJ1-2; D gene uncertain. The CDR3 totals 15 residues. Germline CDR1 and CDR2: MNHEY and SVGAGI. Trimming removed 4 bases from V and 5 bases from J, with 17 bases in between.